This TCR beta chain was identified during a study of identifying expanded T cells in peripheral blood. Germline CDR1 reads LGHNA; CDR2 reads YSLEER. With 0 bases clipped from V and 6 bases from J, the junction kept 5 bases outside the gene matches. This CDR3 has 15 residues. Clones were sequenced by immunoSEQ multiplex PCR, and TCRdb holds only the in-frame ones, with some missing. The data hold about 110,000 clones, with about 85% observed a single time. The chain carries TRBV4-3 and TRBJ2-1; TRBD1 matches at 7 bases. Sequencing used blood. This TCR was recovered from a person aged 18-70 years in good health. The CDR3 region is CASSQESPGGNEQFF. The CDR3 region has the DNA TGCGCCAGCAGCCAAGAGTCGCCAGGGGGCAATGAGCAGTTCTTC.